This T cell receptor (beta chain) comes out of a study of blood T cells in healthy people across ages. The use of a sample-barcoded 5' primer and a J-beta primer mix characterized a second PCR of roughly 6 to 11 cycles. MiXCR was run by TCRdb on the 5' RACE reads, yielding one entry per CDR3 protein. The data contain some 1.8 million distinct CDR3 sequences, roughly two fifths of them singletons. Trimming took off 3 bases at V and 4 bases at J, with 19 bases between the two ends. This CDR3 contains 15 residues. Germline V gene lookup returns CDR1 SQVTM and CDR2 ANQGSEA. This clonotype occurred many times.

Sequenced: blood. This chain connects TRBV29-1 to TRBJ2-7; D uncertain. The TCR comes from a human donor in good health. The CDR3 DNA reads as TGCAGCGTTGAGGGTGGGGTCCAAGCGCCTTACGAGCAGTACTTC. The encoded protein is CSVEGGVQAPYEQYF.